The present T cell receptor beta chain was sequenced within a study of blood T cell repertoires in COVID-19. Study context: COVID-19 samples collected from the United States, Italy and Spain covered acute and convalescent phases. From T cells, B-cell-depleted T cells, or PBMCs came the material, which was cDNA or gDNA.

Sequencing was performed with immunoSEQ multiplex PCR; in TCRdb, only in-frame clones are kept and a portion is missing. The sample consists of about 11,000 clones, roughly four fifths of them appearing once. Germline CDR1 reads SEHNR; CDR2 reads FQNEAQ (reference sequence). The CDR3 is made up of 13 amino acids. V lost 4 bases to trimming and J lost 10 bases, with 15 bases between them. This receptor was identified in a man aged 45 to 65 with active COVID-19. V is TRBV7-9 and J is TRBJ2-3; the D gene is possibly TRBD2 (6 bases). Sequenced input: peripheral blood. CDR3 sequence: CASSSPEGQAQYF. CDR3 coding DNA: TGTGCCAGCAGCTCGCCGGAGGGTCAGGCGCAGTATTTT.